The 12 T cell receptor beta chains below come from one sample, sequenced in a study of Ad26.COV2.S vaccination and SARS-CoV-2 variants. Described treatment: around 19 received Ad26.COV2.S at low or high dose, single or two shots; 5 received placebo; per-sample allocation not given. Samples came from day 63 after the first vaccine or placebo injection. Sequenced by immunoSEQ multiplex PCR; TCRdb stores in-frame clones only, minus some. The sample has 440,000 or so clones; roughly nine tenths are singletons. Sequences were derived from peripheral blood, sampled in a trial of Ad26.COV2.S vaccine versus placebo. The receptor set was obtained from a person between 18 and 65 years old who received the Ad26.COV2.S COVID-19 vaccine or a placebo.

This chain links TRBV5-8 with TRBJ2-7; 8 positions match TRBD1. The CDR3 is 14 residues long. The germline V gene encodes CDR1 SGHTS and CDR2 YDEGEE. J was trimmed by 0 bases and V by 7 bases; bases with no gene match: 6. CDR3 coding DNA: TGTGCCAGCGCGGGACAGGAAGTCTCCTACGAGCAGTACTTC. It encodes CASAGQEVSYEQYF.

CDR3 nucleotide sequence: TGCGCCAGCAGCTTTGCGGGGGGTCCTGAAGCTTTCTTT. Its protein is CASSFAGGPEAFF. The gene calls are TRBV5-1 and TRBJ1-1; D is possibly TRBD1 (5 bases). Germline V lookup: CDR1 SGHRS, CDR2 YFSETQ. V lost 2 bases to trimming and J lost 6 bases, with 11 bases between them. CDR3 length: 13 residues.

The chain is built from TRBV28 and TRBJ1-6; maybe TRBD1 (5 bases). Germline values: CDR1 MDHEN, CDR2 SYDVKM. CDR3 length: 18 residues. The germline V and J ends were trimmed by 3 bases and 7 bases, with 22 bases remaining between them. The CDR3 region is CASSLFTGLGGSNSPLHF. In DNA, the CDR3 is TGTGCCAGCAGTTTGTTCACGGGGCTGGGGGGTTCGAATTCACCCCTCCACTTT.

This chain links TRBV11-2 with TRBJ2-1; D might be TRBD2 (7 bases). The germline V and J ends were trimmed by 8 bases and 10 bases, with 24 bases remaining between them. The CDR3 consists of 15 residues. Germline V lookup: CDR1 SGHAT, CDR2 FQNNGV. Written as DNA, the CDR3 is TGTGCCAGCCTTGGGGGGGGCCTCCACAATGTGGAGCAGTTCTTC. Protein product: CASLGGGLHNVEQFF. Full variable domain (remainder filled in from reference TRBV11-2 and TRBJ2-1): EAGVAQSPRYKIIEKRQSVAFWCNPISGHATLYWYQQILGQGPKLLIQFQNNGVVDDSQLPKDRFSAERLKGVDSTLKIQPAKLEDSAVYLCASLGGGLHNVEQFFGPGTRLTVL.

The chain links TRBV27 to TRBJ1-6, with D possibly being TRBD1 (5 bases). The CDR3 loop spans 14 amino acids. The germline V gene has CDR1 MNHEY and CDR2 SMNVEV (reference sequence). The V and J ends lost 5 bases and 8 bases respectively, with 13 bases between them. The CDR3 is CASSPQDPDSPLHF. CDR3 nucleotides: TGTGCCAGCAGTCCACAGGATCCGGATTCACCCCTCCACTTT.

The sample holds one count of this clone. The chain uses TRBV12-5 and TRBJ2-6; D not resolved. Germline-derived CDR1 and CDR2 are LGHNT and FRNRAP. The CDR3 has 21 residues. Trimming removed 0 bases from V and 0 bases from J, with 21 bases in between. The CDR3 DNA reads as TGTGCTAGTGGTTTGGTCCCCCTTGGACGCCGTCTTAACTCTGGGGCCAACGTCCTGACTTTC. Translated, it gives CASGLVPLGRRLNSGANVLTF.

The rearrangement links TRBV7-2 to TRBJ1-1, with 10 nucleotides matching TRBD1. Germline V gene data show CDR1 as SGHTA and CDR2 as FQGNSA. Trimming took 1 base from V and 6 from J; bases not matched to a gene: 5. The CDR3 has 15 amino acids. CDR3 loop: CASSLGPGQGSEAFF. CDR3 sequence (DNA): TGTGCCAGCAGCTTAGGACCGGGACAGGGGTCTGAAGCTTTCTTT.

CDR3 nucleotides: TGCGCCAGCAGCCAAGATGGATTCGGACAGTTATCCTACAATGAGCAGTTCTTC. Amino acid sequence: CASSQDGFGQLSYNEQFF. V is TRBV4-1 and J is TRBJ2-1; D possibly corresponds to TRBD1 (6 bases). The CDR3 runs to 18 residues. Germline lookup yields CDR1 MGHRA and CDR2 YSYEKL. V was clipped by 0 bases and J by 1 base, with 16 bases between them.

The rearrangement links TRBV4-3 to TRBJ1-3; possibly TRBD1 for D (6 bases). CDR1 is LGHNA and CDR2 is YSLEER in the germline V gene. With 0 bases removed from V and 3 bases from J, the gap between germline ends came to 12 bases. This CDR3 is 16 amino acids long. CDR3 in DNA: TGCGCCAGCAGCCAAGATCGGAGCAGGGGTGGAAACACCATATATTTT. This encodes CASSQDRSRGGNTIYF.

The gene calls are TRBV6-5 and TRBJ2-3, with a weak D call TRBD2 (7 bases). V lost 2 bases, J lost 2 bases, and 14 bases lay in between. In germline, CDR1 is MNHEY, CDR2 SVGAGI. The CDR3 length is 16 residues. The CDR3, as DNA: TGTGCCAGCAGTTACCACAGGGAGGGGTACACAGATACGCAGTATTTT. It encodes CASSYHREGYTDTQYF.

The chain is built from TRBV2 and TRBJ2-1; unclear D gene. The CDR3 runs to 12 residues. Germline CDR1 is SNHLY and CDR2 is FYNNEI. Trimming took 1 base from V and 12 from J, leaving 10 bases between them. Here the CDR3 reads CASSEGPVVQFF. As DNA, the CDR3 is TGTGCCAGCAGTGAAGGCCCAGTAGTGCAGTTCTTC. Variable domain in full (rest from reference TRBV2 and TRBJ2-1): EPEVTQTPSHQVTQMGQEVILRCVPISNHLYFYWYRQILGQKVEFLVSFYNNEISEKSEIFDDQFSVERPDGSNFTLKIRSTKLEDSAMYFCASSEGPVVQFFGPGTRLTVL.

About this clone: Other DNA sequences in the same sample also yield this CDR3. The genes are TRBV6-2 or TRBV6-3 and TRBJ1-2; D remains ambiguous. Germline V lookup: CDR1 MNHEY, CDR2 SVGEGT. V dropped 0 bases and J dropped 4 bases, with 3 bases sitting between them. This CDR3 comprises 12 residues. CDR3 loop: CASSYSGYGYTF. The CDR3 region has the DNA TGTGCCAGCAGTTACTCTGGCTATGGCTACACCTTC.